These T cell receptor beta chains were read from a single sample in a study of CD8+CD57+ T cells in acquired aplastic anemia. One entry per CDR3 protein results from TCRdb running MiXCR on the reads. This sample carries about 220,000 distinct CDR3 sequences, 34% of them seen once, and the ten largest clones take 1.1%. Sequencing was done on a sample of sorted CD4+, CD8+, or CD8+CD57+ T cells (not recorded which) from PBMCs. The receptors were sampled from a human donor in good health, serving as a control. CDR3s include the opening cysteine and the closing phenylalanine or tryptophan. A D gene is named only where the DNA matches it firmly. Clone size is not always given. Where it is, it says once, few, many or a class for expanded clones.

V,J,size,D,DNA,CDR3
TRBV25-1,TRBJ1-2,NA,TRBD1,TGTGCCAGCAGTGAATATCCGGGACAGGGAACCAGTGGCTACACCTTC,CASSEYPGQGTSGYTF
TRBV2,TRBJ2-5,few,TRBD2,TGTGCCAGCAGTGAAGGCCCGCCGGTGGGGGCTACTAGCGGCCAGGCGACCCAGTACTTC,CASSEGPPVGATSGQATQYF
TRBV6-1,TRBJ1-1,many,NA,TGTGCCAGCAGTAGAGCGGGGGGTCTGGCTTTCTTT,CASSRAGGLAFF
TRBV7-9,TRBJ2-1,many,TRBD1,TGTGCCAGCAGGTACGCGACAGGGAACAATGAGCAGTTCTTC,CASRYATGNNEQFF
TRBV19,TRBJ1-2,many,NA,TGTGCCCCCTTGAGCTATAACTATGGCTACACCTTC,CAPLSYNYGYTF
TRBV5-4,TRBJ2-2,few,TRBD2,TGTGCCAGCAGCTTGGCCGGGGCGGGAGGTTACACCGGGGAGCTGTTTTTT,CASSLAGAGGYTGELFF
TRBV15,TRBJ1-1,NA,TRBD1,TGTGCCACCAGCACCGGACAGGCATCCCCCGAGAACGAAGCTTTCTTT,CATSTGQASPENEAFF
TRBV20-1,TRBJ1-6,many,NA,TGCAGTGTTCGGGGGCCCCCTAATTCACCCCTCCACTTT,CSVRGPPNSPLHF
TRBV7-6,TRBJ2-7,NA,NA,TGTGCCAGCCGCTTACGTCCTAGGGACTGGGCCTACGAGCGGTACTTC,CASRLRPRDWAYERYF
TRBV5-1,TRBJ1-6,many,NA,TGCGCCAGCAGCTTGGGAGTCGTGCAGCGGAGTGGATGGTCACCCCTCCACTTT,CASSLGVVQRSGWSPLHF
TRBV5-6,TRBJ2-7,NA,TRBD2,TGTGCCAGCAGGCACGGGAGGACGAACGAGCAGTACTTC,CASRHGRTNEQYF
TRBV19,TRBJ2-7,NA,NA,TGTGCCAGTAGTTTTGGGGAGAGCTACGAGCAGTACTTC,CASSFGESYEQYF
TRBV6-1,TRBJ2-1,NA,NA,TGTGCCAGCAGTAGACAGTTTAAGGGTTCGGTCAATGAGCAGTTCTTC,CASSRQFKGSVNEQFF
TRBV20-1,TRBJ2-7,many,TRBD1,TGCAGTGCTAGAGATCCTAGACAGGGGATCGAGCAGTACTTC,CSARDPRQGIEQYF
TRBV7-8,TRBJ1-2,few,TRBD1,TGTGCCAGCAGACAAAGCTGGCCGGGACAGGGGGTTTATGGCTACACCTTC,CASRQSWPGQGVYGYTF
TRBV7-8,TRBJ1-1,once,NA,TGTGCCAGCAGGCCCGTAACTGAAGCTTTCTTT,CASRPVTEAFF
TRBV29-1,TRBJ2-3,many,TRBD2,TGCAGCGTTAGAGCGGGGAACACAGATACGCAGTATTTT,CSVRAGNTDTQYF
TRBV7-9,TRBJ1-2,many,NA,TGTGCCAGCAGCTACGCAGGGTGGGGCTACACCTTC,CASSYAGWGYTF
TRBV4-1,TRBJ2-1,NA,NA,TGCGCCAGCAGCCAAGGACCCGCGTACTCCTACAATGAGCAGTTCTTC,CASSQGPAYSYNEQFF
TRBV19,TRBJ1-4,many,NA,TGTGCCAGTAGTACCGGACGTTCAAATGAAAAACTGTTTTTT,CASSTGRSNEKLFF
TRBV4-1,TRBJ2-7,many,NA,TGCGCCAGCAGCCACCCCGGGACCCCCCGCGAGCAGTACTTC,CASSHPGTPREQYF
TRBV2,TRBJ1-2,NA,NA,TGTGCCAGCAAACTCCCAGGGGCGTTAGAGTATGGCTACACCTTC,CASKLPGALEYGYTF
TRBV29-1,TRBJ1-1,few,NA,TGCAGCGGAGTAAGGGTCACTGAAGCTTTCTTT,CSGVRVTEAFF
TRBV28,TRBJ1-5,NA,TRBD1,TGTGCCAGCAGTCTACAGGGGATTTGGCAGCCCCAGCATTTT,CASSLQGIWQPQHF
TRBV12-3/TRBV12-4,TRBJ1-4,many,TRBD1,TGTGCCAGCAGTCCCGGACAGGGGGCGAAAAAACTGTTTTTT,CASSPGQGAKKLFF
TRBV19,TRBJ2-7,many,TRBD2,TGTGCCAGAAGCGGGAGATTGAACGAGCAGTACTTC,CARSGRLNEQYF
TRBV29-1,TRBJ1-4,NA,NA,TGCAGCGTTGGGTCCTCCCGAGAAAAACTGTTTTTT,CSVGSSREKLFF
TRBV24-1,TRBJ2-1,NA,NA,TGTGCCACCACTGGGGGTTCAGCAAGAGTGGATGAGCAGTTCTTC,CATTGGSARVDEQFF
TRBV20-1,TRBJ1-4,once,TRBD1,TGCAGTGCTGGGGGACAGGGAAGTGAAAAACTGTTTTTT,CSAGGQGSEKLFF
TRBV10-2,TRBJ1-4,NA,NA,TGCGCCATACGGGGAGTTAATGAAAAACTGGTTTTT,CAIRGVNEKLVF
TRBV19,TRBJ2-7,NA,NA,TGTGCCAGTAGTATCTCAGGGCTGGGCTCCTACGAGCAGTACTTC,CASSISGLGSYEQYF
TRBV14,TRBJ1-5,NA,NA,TGTGCCAGCAGTCGGACCCAGCATTTT,CASSRTQHF
TRBV11-2,TRBJ2-3,many,TRBD2,TGTGCCAGCAGCCCTAAATCTGCGGGAGCTAGTGGCACAGATACGCAGTATTTT,CASSPKSAGASGTDTQYF
TRBV4-2,TRBJ2-3,NA,TRBD2,TGTGCCAGCAGCGAACCTGGACGCCGACTAGCGCAACGCACAGATACGCAGTATTTT,CASSEPGRRLAQRTDTQYF
TRBV9,TRBJ1-5,many,NA,TGTGCCAGCAGCGATGGGACGGAGAATCAGCCCCAGCATTTT,CASSDGTENQPQHF